Listed below are T cell receptor beta chains from one sample, sequenced in a study of PD-L1 blockade in urothelial cancer. TCRdb's table, derived via immunoSEQ multiplex PCR, lists solely in-frame clones and lacks some. This sample has tens of thousands of clones, with approximately 80% found just once. This sample comprised PBMCs, obtained around atezolizumab (anti-PD-L1) treatment. These receptors came from a man aged 65 to 79 with urothelial cancer. CDR3s include the opening cysteine and the closing phenylalanine or tryptophan. Not every row has a clone size; where given, it reads once, few, many or a size class.

V gene	clone size	CDR3 protein
TRBV19	-	CATSLGVGGWTEAFF
TRBV10-3	-	CAISESVAGGLEQYF
TRBV27	-	CASTLLEGNEKLFF
TRBV15	-	CATSRQGFAYEQYF
TRBV28	-	CASVLAGDSYEQYF
TRBV14	many	CASSQERYTEAFF
TRBV19	-	CASTLGARGNEQFF
TRBV30	-	CAWRTGLGKLFF
TRBV25-1	-	CASSEEGQGVYEQYF
TRBV7-9	-	CASSLRNSGRWGEQFF
TRBV5-6	once	CASSFPEDGYTF
TRBV5-1	-	CASSLERPRATEAFF
TRBV5-1	medium-sized	CASSNHLGSGGSSYNEQFF
TRBV5-4	-	CASSLNRGYNEQFF
TRBV6-1	-	CASRQGLDTEAFF
TRBV7-2	-	CASSPQGTEQETQYF
TRBV19	-	CASTVSPNQPQHF
TRBV19	few	CASSSRDRRNIQYF
TRBV28	-	CASSLGLAGSYNEQFF
TRBV5-1	-	CASSLQASNEKLFF
TRBV16	-	CASSQEQGFSTDTQYF
TRBV7-7	-	CASSLAQGDFNEQFF
TRBV5-6	-	CASSFGTGSNYEQYF
TRBV7-9	-	CASSSRTSGGVHNEQFF
TRBV15	-	CATGLAGVHNEQFF
TRBV4-3	-	CASSRDRAANNNEQFF
TRBV7-8	-	CASSLTLGGRAYEQYF
TRBV18	-	CASSPPSSGSSEQYF
TRBV5-1	-	CASSPQGPISTGELFF
TRBV18	-	CASSLPGQANTGELFF
TRBV7-2	-	CASSSVTSSYEQYF
TRBV30	once	CAWRQTLNTEAFF
TRBV6-6	-	CASSPTREDQPQHF
TRBV6-1	-	CASSERDRANQPQHF
TRBV5-6	-	CASNQGIHNEQFF
TRBV28	-	CASSWVGSSGNTIYF
TRBV27	-	CASSLEWDKPPLEQYF
TRBV7-9	-	CASTEAPGEQYF
TRBV14	-	CASSQPRQGRRETQYF
TRBV19	few	CASSVTNTGELFF
TRBV4-3	-	CASSPGLADTGELFF
TRBV9	-	CASSVQGGAGRYNEQFF
TRBV2	once	CASRTGTGDYNEQFF
TRBV7-9	-	CASSLSRLNYGYTF
TRBV27	-	CASSRRTVGPYNEQFF
TRBV7-2	-	CASSLDDRYLTEAFF
TRBV5-4	-	CASSARDREEKTQYF
TRBV7-9	-	CASSLRLLVSGYNEQFF
TRBV19	-	CASSMGGLAGWFSTGELFF
TRBV28	-	CASSLELVETQYF
TRBV15	few	CATSGQVNQPQHF
TRBV11-2	-	CASTFTQGSETQYF
TRBV15	once	CATSSGTANTGELFF
TRBV12-5	-	CASGFRIIPGLAGGPSGNEQFF
TRBV7-9	-	CASSLGDRGPYNEQFF
TRBV27	-	CASSHSLGGAETQYF
TRBV29-1	many	CSVSTGPRGEKLFF
TRBV9	-	CASSVAAGGIPSYEQYF
TRBV7-8	-	CASSLSTSGSYEQYF
TRBV6-1	-	CASSGRQGETQYF